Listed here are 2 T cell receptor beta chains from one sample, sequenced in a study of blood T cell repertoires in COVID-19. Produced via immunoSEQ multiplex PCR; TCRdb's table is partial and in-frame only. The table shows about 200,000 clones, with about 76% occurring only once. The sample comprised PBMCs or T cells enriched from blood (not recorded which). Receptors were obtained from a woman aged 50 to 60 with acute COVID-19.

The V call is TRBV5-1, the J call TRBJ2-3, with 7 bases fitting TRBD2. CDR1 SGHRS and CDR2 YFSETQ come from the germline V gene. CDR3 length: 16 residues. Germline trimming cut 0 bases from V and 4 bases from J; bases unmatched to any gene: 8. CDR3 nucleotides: TGCGCCAGCAGCTTGGCCGGACTAGTGTTGGCAGATACGCAGTATTTT. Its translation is CASSLAGLVLADTQYF.

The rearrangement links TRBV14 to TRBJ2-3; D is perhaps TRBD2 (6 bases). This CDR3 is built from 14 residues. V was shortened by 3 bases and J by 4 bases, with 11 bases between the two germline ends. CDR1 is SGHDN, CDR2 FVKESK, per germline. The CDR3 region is CASSHGGDSDTQYF. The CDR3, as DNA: TGTGCCAGCAGCCACGGCGGGGACTCAGATACGCAGTATTTT.